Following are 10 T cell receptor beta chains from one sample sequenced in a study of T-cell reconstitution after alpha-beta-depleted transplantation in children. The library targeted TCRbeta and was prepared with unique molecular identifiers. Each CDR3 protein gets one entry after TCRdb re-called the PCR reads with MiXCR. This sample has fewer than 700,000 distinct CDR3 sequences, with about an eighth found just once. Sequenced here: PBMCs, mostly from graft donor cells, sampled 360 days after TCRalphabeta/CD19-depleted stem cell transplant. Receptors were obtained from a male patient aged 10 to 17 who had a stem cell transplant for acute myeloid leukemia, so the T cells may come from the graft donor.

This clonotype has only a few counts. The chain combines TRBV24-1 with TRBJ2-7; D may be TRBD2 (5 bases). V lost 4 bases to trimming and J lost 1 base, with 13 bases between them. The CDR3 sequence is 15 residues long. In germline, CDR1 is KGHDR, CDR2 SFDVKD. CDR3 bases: TGTGCCACCAGTGAGTCGGGAAGAGGGTCCTACGAGCAGTACTTC. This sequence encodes CATSESGRGSYEQYF.

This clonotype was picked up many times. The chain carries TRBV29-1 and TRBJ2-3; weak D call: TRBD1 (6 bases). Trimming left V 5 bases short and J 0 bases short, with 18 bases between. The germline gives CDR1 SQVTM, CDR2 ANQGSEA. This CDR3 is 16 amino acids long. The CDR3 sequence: CSVPKGQGPSTDTQYF. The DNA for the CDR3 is TGCAGCGTTCCAAAGGGGCAGGGGCCTAGCACAGATACGCAGTATTTT.

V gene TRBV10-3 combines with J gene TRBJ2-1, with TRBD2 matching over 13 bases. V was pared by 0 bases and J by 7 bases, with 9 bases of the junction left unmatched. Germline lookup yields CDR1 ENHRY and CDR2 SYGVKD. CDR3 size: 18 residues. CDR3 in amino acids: CAISESATSGRIENEQFF. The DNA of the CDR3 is TGTGCCATCAGTGAGTCGGCGACTAGCGGGAGGATAGAGAATGAGCAGTTCTTC.

In DNA, the CDR3 is TGTGCCAGCAGTTACAGTGGCAGGGGGCGCGTAACTAATGAAAAACTGTTTTTT. As protein: CASSYSGRGRVTNEKLFF. The chain uses TRBV6-5 and TRBJ1-4; 8 bases align to TRBD1. CDR1 is MNHEY, CDR2 SVGAGI, per germline. With 2 bases clipped from V and 1 base from J, the junction kept 9 bases outside the gene matches. The CDR3 totals 18 residues.

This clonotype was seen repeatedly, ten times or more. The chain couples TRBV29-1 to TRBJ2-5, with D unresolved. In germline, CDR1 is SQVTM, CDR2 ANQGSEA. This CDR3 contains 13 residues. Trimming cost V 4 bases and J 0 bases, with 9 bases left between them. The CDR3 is CSVGLRYQETQYF. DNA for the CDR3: TGCAGCGTTGGACTGCGGTACCAAGAGACCCAGTACTTC.

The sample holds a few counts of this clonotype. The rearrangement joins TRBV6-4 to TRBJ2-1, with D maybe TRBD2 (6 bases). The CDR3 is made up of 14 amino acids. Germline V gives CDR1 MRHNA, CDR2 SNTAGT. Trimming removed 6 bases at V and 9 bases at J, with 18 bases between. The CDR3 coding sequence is TGTGCCAGCAGAGTTAATCTTCAGGGAGGTGAGCAGTTCTTC. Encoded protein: CASRVNLQGGEQFF.

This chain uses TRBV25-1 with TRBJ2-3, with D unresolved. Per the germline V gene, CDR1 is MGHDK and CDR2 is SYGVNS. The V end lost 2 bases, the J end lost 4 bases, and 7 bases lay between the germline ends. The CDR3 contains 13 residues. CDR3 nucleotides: TGTGCCAGCAGTGAAGGCTATCCAGATACGCAGTATTTT. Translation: CASSEGYPDTQYF. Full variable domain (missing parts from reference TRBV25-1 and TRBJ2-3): EADIYQTPRYLVIGTGKKITLECSQTMGHDKMYWYQQDPGMELHLIHYSYGVNSTEKGDLSSESTVSRIRTEHFPLTLESARPSHTSQYLCASSEGYPDTQYFGPGTRLTVL.

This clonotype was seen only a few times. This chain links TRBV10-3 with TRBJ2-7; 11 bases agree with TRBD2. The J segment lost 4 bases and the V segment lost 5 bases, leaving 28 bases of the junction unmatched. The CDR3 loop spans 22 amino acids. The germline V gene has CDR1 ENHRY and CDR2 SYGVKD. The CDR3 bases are TGTGCCATCAGTATAAGGGCTAGCGGGAGGAGAGGAAAGCGGCTTGCCGTGTACGAGCAGTACTTC. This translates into CAISIRASGRRGKRLAVYEQYF.

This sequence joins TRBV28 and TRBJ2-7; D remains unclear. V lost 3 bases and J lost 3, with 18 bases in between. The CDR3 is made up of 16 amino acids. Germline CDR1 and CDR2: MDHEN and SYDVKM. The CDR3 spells CASSFPGARSVYEQYF. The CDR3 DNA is TGTGCCAGCAGTTTTCCGGGTGCACGATCAGTCTACGAGCAGTACTTC.

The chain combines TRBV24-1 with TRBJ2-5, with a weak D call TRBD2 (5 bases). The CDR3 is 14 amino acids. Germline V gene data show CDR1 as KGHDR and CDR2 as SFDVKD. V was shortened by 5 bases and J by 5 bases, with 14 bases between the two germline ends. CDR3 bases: TGTGCCACCAGTGGCGACCTGAAGCGGGAGACCCAGTACTTC. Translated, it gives CATSGDLKRETQYF.